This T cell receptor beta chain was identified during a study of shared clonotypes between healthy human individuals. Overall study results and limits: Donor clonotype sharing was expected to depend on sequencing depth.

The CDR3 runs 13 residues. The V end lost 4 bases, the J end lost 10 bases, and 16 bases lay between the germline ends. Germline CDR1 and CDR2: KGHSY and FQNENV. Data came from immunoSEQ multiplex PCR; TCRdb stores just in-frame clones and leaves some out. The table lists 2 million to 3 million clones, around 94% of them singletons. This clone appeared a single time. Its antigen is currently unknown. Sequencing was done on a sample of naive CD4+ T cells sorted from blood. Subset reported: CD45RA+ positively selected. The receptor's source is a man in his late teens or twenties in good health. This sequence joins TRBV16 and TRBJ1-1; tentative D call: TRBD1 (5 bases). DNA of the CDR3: TGTGCCAGCAGCCTTGAACGGGGACTGAGAGCTTTCTTT. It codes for CASSLERGLRAFF.